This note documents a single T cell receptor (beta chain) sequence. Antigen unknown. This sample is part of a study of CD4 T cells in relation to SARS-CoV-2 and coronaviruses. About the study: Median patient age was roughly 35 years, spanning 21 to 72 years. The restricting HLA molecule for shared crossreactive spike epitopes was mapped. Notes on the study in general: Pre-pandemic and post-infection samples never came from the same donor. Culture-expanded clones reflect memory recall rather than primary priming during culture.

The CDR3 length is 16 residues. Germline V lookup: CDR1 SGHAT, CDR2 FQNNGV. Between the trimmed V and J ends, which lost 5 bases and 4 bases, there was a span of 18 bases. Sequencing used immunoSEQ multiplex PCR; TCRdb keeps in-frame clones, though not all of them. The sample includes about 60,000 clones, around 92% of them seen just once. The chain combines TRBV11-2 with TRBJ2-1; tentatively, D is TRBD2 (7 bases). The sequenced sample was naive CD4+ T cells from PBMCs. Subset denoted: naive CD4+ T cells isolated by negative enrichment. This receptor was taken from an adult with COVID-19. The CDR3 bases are TGTGCCAGCAGCCCGAGAGGGGGGGCGGAGTACAATGAGCAGTTCTTC. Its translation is CASSPRGGAEYNEQFF.